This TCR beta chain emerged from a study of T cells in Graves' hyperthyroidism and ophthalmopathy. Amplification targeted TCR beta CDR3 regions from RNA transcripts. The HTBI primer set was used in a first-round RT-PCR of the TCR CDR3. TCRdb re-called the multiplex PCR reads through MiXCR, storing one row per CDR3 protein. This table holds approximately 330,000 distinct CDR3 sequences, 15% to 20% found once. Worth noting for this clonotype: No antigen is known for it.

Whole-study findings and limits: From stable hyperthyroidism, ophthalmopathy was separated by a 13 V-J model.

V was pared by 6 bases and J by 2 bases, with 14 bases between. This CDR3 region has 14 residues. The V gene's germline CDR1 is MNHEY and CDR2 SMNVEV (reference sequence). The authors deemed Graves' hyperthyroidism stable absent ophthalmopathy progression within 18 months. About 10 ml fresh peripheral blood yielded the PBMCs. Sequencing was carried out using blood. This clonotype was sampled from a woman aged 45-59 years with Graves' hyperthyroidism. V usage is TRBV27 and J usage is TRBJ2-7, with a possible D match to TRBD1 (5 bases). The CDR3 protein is CASSRDQVAYEQYF. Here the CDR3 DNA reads TGTGCCAGCAGCAGGGATCAGGTAGCCTACGAGCAGTACTTC.